A selection of T cell receptor beta chains follows, all from one sample in a study of CD8 T cell repertoires and HIV-1 epitope variants. No antigen has been identified for these receptors. Assay used: immunoSEQ multiplex PCR; TCRdb lists only in-frame clones, some missing. The repertoire holds more than 5,000 clones, 50% to 75% seen once, with around two fifths in the top ten. Material: cultured CD8+ T cells derived from PBMCs. These receptors originate from a male donor with HIV. CDR3s leave out the opening cysteine and the closing phenylalanine or tryptophan. Fields, in order: J gene, V gene, clone size, CDR3 length, CDR3 protein. Where a row states a size, it is once, few, many or the class of an expanded clone; other rows omit it.

TRBJ1-5	TRBV28	NA	13	ASSFPGTSNQPQH
TRBJ2-5	TRBV5-4	NA	14	ASSLDRGGPAETQY
TRBJ2-7	TRBV5-4	NA	9	ASSLGEEQY
TRBJ1-4	TRBV5-3	NA	15	ARSLFPPDSLNEKLF
TRBJ2-1	TRBV4-2	NA	12	ASSQDLGWNEQL
TRBJ2-1	TRBV19	once	14	ASSIRTSGTYNEQF
TRBJ1-4	TRBV29-1	NA	12	SVGVSATNEKLF
TRBJ1-1	TRBV15	NA	11	ATSLGSNTEAF
TRBJ1-1	TRBV27	NA	11	ASRDPLNTEAF
TRBJ2-3	TRBV27	NA	17	ASSRSGTSVMGSTDTQY
TRBJ2-7	TRBV4-2	few	14	ASSHRRGQGFYEQY
TRBJ1-1	TRBV9	NA	11	ASTGGGETEAF
TRBJ2-7	TRBV27	few	14	ASSLSLGTLSYEQY
TRBJ1-1	TRBV5-1	NA	13	ASSLNRGLNTEAF